Below are 9 T cell receptor beta chains sequenced from a single sample in a study of T cell responses to AZD1222 COVID-19 vaccine. Clones were sequenced by immunoSEQ multiplex PCR, and TCRdb holds only the in-frame ones, with some missing. This sample has some 130,000 clones, with approximately 93% found just once. Source: peripheral blood, taken on day 0 of AZD1222 vaccination. The receptors here all came from an adult in good health.

The chain has TRBV6-1 and TRBJ1-2, with TRBD1 as a possible D gene (6 bases). Germline assignment: CDR1 MNHNS and CDR2 SASEGT. Trimming cost V 1 base and J 10 bases, with 10 bases left between them. The CDR3 is 12 residues long. The CDR3 DNA reads as TGTGCCAGCAGTGAAGGCGACAGGTCCTACACCTTC. Its protein product is CASSEGDRSYTF.

The V and J genes are TRBV5-5 and TRBJ1-1; D may be TRBD1 (5 bases). Trimming stripped 4 bases from V and 4 bases from J, with 14 bases between. The CDR3 is 14 amino acids. Per germline, CDR1 SGHKS and CDR2 YYEKEE (reference sequence). This chain's CDR3 is CASSLGARGTEAFF. In nucleotides, the CDR3 is TGTGCCAGCAGCCTCGGGGCAAGGGGCACTGAAGCTTTCTTT. The full variable domain, rest sourced from reference TRBV5-5 and TRBJ1-1, is DAGVTQSPTHLIKTRGQQVTLRCSPISGHKSVSWYQQVLGQGPQFIFQYYEKEERGRGNFPDRFSARQFPNYSSELNVNALLLGDSALYLCASSLGARGTEAFFGQGTRLTVV.

This sequence joins TRBV6-1 and TRBJ1-1; D unresolved. The germline V gene encodes CDR1 MNHNS and CDR2 SASEGT. The CDR3 loop spans 13 amino acids. Trimming shortened V by 6 bases and J by 5 bases, and 13 bases separated the two germline ends. The CDR3 is CASRRVIGTEAFF. The CDR3 DNA is TGTGCCAGCAGGAGAGTTATCGGGACTGAAGCTTTCTTT.

As DNA, the CDR3 is TGTGCCAGCAGCCCTGGACAGGGGAGCAATGAGCAGTTCTTC. Protein: CASSPGQGSNEQFF. The chain recombines TRBV7-3 with TRBJ2-1; TRBD1 agrees at 9 bases. J lost 6 bases, V lost 5 bases, and 5 bases had no gene match. The CDR3 loop spans 14 amino acids. In germline, CDR1 is SGHTA, CDR2 FQGTGA.

The chain carries TRBV2 and TRBJ2-7; possibly TRBD1 for D (5 bases). The V end lost 7 bases, the J end lost 4 bases, and 8 bases lay between the germline ends. Germline-derived CDR1 and CDR2 are SNHLY and FYNNEI. The CDR3 has 11 amino acids. CDR3 residues: CASTDSYEQYF. DNA of the CDR3: TGTGCCAGCACCGACAGTTACGAGCAGTACTTC.

The V gene is TRBV30, the J gene TRBJ2-4; 7 bases align to TRBD2. The V segment lost 1 base and the J segment 0 bases; nucleotides outside the gene matches: 6. This CDR3 region has 16 residues. CDR1 GTSNPN and CDR2 SVGIG come from the germline V gene (reference sequence). CDR3 nucleotide sequence: TGTGCCTGGAGTGGGGTAGCGGGTCTAGCCAAAAACATTCAGTACTTC. This encodes CAWSGVAGLAKNIQYF.

The gene calls are TRBV10-2 and TRBJ2-1; 14 positions agree with TRBD2. V lost 4 bases to trimming and J lost 5 bases; unmatched junction nucleotides: 7. This CDR3 spans 17 amino acids. Per the germline V gene, CDR1 is WSHSY and CDR2 is SAAADI. CDR3 loop: CASSVPTSGRGHNEQFF. The CDR3 DNA reads TGCGCCAGCAGTGTCCCGACTAGCGGGAGGGGGCACAATGAGCAGTTCTTC.

The CDR3 DNA follows: TGTGCCAGCGGACCTCAGGGGCGGGACGAGCAGTACTTC. This gives the protein CASGPQGRDEQYF. V is TRBV28 and J is TRBJ2-7, with a weak D call TRBD1 (6 bases). The CDR3 sequence is 13 residues long. Deletions cut 8 bases from V and 5 bases from J, with 16 bases between. Germline CDR1 MDHEN, CDR2 SYDVKM.

This rearrangement joins TRBV10-1 to TRBJ2-7, with D unresolved. This CDR3 is 16 amino acids long. Germline V gives CDR1 WNHNN, CDR2 SYGVQD (reference sequence). Trimming removed 3 bases from V and 0 bases from J, with 15 bases in between. The CDR3 DNA reads TGCGCCAGCAGTGATCGGGCCGTACCGAGCTCCTACGAGCAGTACTTC. It is translated as CASSDRAVPSSYEQYF.